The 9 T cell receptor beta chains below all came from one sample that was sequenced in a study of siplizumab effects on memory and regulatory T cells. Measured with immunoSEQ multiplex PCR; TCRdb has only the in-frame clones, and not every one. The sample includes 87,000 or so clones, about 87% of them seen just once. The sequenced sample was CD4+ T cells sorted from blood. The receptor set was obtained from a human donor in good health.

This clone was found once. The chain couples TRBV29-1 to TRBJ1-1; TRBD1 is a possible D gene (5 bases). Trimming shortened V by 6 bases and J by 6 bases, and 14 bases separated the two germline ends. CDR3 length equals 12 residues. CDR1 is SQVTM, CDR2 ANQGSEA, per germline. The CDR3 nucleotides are TGCAGCGTCCGCGGGACCCCCTCTGAAGCTTTCTTT. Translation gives CSVRGTPSEAFF.

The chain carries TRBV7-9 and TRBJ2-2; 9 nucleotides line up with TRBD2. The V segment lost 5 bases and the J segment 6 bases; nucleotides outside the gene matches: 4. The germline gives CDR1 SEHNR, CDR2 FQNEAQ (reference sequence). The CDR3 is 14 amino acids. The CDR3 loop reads CASSLLAGPGELFF. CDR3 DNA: TGTGCCAGCAGCCTTCTAGCGGGACCCGGGGAGCTGTTTTTT.

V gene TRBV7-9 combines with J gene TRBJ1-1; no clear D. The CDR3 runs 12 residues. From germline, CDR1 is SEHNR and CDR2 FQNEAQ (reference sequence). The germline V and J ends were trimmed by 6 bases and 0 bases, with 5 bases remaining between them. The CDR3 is CASRLMNTEAFF. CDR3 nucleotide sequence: TGTGCCAGCAGACTCATGAACACTGAAGCTTTCTTT. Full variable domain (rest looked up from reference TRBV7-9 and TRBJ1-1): DTGVSQNPRHKITKRGQNVTFRCDPISEHNRLYWYRQTLGQGPEFLTYFQNEAQLEKSRLLSDRFSAERPKGSFSTLEIQRTEQGDSAMYLCASRLMNTEAFFGQGTRLTVV.

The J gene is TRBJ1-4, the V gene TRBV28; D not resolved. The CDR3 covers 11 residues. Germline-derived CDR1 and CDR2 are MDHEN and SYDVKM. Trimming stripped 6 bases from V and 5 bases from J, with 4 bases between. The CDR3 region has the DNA TGTGCCAGCAGAAGAAATGAAAAACTGTTTTTT. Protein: CASRRNEKLFF.

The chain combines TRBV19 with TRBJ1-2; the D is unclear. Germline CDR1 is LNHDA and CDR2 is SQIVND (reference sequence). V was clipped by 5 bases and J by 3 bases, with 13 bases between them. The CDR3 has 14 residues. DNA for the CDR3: TGTGCCAGTAGTCGGCAGTATCGGGACTATGGCTACACCTTC. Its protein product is CASSRQYRDYGYTF.

The CDR3: CAIRGGKGNYGYTF. DNA for the CDR3: TGTGCCATCCGGGGGGGGAAGGGTAACTATGGCTACACCTTC. V gene TRBV6-1 combines with J gene TRBJ1-2, with D tentatively TRBD1 (5 bases). The germline V gene has CDR1 MNHNS and CDR2 SASEGT. This CDR3 contains 14 residues. The V gene lost 10 bases and the J gene lost 1 base, with 16 bases spanning the gap.

CDR3 coding DNA: TGTGCTAGTGGTTTGGACAGGGTTCCTGAGAGGGGAAATGAGCAGTTCTTC. It encodes CASGLDRVPERGNEQFF. The J gene is TRBJ2-1, the V gene TRBV12-5, with D possibly matching TRBD1 (6 bases). Germline-derived CDR1 and CDR2 are LGHNT and FRNRAP. V dropped 1 base and J dropped 7 bases, with 20 bases sitting between them. The CDR3 is 17 amino acids.

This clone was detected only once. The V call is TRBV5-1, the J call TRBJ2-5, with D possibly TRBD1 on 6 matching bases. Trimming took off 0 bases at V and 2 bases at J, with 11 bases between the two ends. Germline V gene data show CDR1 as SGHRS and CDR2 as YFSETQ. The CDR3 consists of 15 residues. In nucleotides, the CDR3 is TGCGCCAGCAGCTTGGATGGACAGAGGCAAGAGACCCAGTACTTC. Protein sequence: CASSLDGQRQETQYF. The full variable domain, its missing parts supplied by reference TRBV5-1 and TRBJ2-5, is KAGVTQTPRYLIKTRGQQVTLSCSPISGHRSVSWYQQTPGQGLQFLFEYFSETQRNKGNFPGRFSGRQFSNSRSEMNVSTLELGDSALYLCASSLDGQRQETQYFGPGTRLLVL.

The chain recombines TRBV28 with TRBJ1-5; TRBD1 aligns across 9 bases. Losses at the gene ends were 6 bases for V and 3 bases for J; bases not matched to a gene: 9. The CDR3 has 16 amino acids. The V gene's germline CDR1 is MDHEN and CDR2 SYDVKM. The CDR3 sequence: CASSRWTGAPNQPQHF. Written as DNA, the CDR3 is TGTGCCAGCAGCCGATGGACAGGGGCCCCCAATCAGCCCCAGCATTTT.